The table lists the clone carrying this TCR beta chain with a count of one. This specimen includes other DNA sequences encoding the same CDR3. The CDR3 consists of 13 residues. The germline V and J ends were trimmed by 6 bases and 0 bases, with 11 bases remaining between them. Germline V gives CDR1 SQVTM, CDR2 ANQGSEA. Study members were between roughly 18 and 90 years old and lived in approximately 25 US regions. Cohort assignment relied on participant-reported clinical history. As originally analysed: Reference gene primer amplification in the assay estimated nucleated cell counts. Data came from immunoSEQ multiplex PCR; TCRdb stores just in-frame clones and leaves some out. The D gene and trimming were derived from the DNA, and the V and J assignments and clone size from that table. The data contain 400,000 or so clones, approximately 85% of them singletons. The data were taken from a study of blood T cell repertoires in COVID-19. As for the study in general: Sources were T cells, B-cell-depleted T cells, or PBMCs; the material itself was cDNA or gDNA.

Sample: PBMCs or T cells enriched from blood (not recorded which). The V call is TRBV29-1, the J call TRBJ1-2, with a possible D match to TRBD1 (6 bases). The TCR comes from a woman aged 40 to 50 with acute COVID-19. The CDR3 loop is CSVSTGTNYGYTF. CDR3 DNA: TGCAGCGTATCAACAGGGACTAACTATGGCTACACCTTC.